This T cell receptor beta chain was found in a study of CD8 T cells in Susac syndrome. After extraction with the RNeasy kit, about 0.45 to 1 ug of the RNA was reverse transcribed using random hexamers. Amplification of TCR beta CDR3 across 54 Vbeta and 13 Jbeta was performed with immunoSEQ multiplex PCR. TCRdb itself ran the immunoSEQ multiplex PCR reads through MiXCR, one entry per CDR3 protein. The sample yields about 120,000 distinct CDR3 sequences, 94% seen once. Sequencing of TCR beta, carried out with a high-throughput approach, was applied to CD8+ and CD4+ T cells from the blood. Bulk CD8+ and CD4+ cells came from magnetic negative isolation; CD8+ TEMRA by FACS. The CDR3 sequence is 15 residues long. From germline, CDR1 is LNHDA and CDR2 SQIVND (reference sequence). The V end was cut by 3 bases, the J end by 4 bases, with 12 bases between.

The sequenced material came from CD4+ T cells from PBMCs. The chain links TRBV19 to TRBJ2-2, with D unclear. The TCR was taken from a human donor in good health. CDR3 bases: TGTGCCAGTAGTATTTTTGCTCGAGGCACCGGGGAGCTGTTTTTT. Amino acid sequence: CASSIFARGTGELFF.